The present T cell receptor (beta chain) was sequenced within a study of molecular identifiers for immune sequencing clone quantification. V was trimmed by 5 bases and J by 1 base, leaving 14 bases between them. CDR3 length: 15 amino acids. CDR1 and CDR2 from the germline V gene are SEHNR and FQNEAQ (reference sequence). TCRdb passed the PCR reads through MiXCR, listing each CDR3 protein once. The table has 400,000 to 600,000 distinct CDR3 sequences, about a fifth seen once. This clonotype was observed at least ten times. Sequencing was done on a sample of naive CD8+ T cells from blood, with Jurkat cell RNA spiked in. Subset: FACS-sorted CD8+CD4-CCR7+CD45RA+ naive T cells. This sequence joins TRBV7-9 and TRBJ1-1; TRBD1 might be the D (6 bases). The receptor was derived from a human donor in good health. Some libraries in this study had Jurkat cell RNA spiked in. CDR3 sequence reads: CASSAPTGENTEAFF. CDR3 in DNA: TGTGCCAGCAGCGCCCCGACAGGAGAGAACACTGAAGCTTTCTTT.